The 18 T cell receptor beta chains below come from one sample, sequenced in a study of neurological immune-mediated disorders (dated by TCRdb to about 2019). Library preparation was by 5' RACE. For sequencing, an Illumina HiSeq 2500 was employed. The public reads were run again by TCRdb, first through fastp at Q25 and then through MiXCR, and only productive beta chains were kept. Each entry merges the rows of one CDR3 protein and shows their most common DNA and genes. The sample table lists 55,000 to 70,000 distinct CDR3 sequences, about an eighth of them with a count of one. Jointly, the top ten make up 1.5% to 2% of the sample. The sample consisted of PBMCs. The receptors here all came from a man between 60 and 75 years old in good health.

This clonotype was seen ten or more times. The CDR3 sequence is CASSLERLSNSPLHF. The CDR3 region has the DNA TGTGCCAGCAGCTTAGAGCGGCTATCTAATTCACCCCTCCACTTT. This chain uses TRBV7-9 with TRBJ1-6; D is uncertain. The CDR3 is made up of 15 amino acids. The germline CDR1 and CDR2 sequences are SEHNR and FQNEAQ (reference sequence). Trimming stripped 1 base from V and 6 bases from J, with 10 bases between.

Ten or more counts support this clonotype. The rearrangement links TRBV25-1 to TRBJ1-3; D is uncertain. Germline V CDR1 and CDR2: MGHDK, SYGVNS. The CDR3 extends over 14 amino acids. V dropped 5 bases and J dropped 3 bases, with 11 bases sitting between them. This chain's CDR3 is CASSPIASGNTIYF. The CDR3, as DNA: TGTGCCAGCAGTCCGATAGCGAGTGGAAACACCATATATTTT.

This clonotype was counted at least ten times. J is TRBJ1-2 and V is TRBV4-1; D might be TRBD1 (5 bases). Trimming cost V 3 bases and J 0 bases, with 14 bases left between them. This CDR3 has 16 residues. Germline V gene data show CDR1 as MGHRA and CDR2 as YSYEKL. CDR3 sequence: CASSQVRDPANYGYTF. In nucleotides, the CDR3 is TGCGCCAGCAGCCAGGTCCGGGACCCAGCTAACTATGGCTACACCTTC.

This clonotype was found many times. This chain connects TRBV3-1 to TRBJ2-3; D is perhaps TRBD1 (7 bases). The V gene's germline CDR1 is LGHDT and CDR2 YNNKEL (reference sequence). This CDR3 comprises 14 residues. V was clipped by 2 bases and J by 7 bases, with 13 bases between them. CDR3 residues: CASSQTGEANTQYF. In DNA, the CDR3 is TGTGCCAGCAGCCAAACAGGGGAGGCGAATACGCAGTATTTT.

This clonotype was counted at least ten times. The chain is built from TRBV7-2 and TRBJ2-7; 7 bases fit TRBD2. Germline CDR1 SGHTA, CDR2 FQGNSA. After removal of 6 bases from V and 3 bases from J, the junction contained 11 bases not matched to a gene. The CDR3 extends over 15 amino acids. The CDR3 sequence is CASSPRGVIDYEQYF. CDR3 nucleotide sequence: TGTGCCAGCAGTCCCCGGGGGGTGATAGACTACGAGCAGTACTTC.

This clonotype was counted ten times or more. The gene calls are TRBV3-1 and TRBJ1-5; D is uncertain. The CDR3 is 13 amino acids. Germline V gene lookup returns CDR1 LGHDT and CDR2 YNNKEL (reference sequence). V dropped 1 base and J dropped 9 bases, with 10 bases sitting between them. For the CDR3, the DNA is TGTGCCAGCAGCCAAGGCAGGCTCGGGCCCCAGCATTTT. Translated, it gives CASSQGRLGPQHF.

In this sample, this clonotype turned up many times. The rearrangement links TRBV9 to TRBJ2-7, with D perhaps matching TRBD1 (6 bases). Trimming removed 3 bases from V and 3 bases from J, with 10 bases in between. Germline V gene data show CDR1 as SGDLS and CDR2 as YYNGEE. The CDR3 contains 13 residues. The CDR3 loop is CASSGRDNYEQYF. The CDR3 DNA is TGTGCCAGCAGCGGCCGGGACAACTACGAGCAGTACTTC.

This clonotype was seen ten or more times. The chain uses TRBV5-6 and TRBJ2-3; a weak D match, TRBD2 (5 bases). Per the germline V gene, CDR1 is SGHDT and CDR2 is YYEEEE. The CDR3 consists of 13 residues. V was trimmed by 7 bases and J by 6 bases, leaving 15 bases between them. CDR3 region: CASGRLPGDTQYF. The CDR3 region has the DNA TGTGCCAGCGGGAGACTCCCTGGGGATACGCAGTATTTT.

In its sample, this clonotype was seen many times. The CDR3 DNA follows: TGTGCCAGCTCCTCCCTGACTGAAAAACTGTTTTTT. Translated, it gives CASSSLTEKLFF. The chain is built from TRBV25-1 and TRBJ1-4; D remains ambiguous. CDR3 length equals 12 residues. The germline V gene has CDR1 MGHDK and CDR2 SYGVNS. Trimming pared 8 bases from V and 7 bases from J, leaving 11 bases between.

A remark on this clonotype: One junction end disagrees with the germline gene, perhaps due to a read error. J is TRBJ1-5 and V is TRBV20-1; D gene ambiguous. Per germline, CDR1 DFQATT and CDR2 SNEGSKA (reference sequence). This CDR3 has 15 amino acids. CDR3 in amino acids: CSASKPVLINQHQHF. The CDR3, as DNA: TGCAGTGCTAGCAAGCCGGTACTGATCAATCAGCACCAGCATTTT.

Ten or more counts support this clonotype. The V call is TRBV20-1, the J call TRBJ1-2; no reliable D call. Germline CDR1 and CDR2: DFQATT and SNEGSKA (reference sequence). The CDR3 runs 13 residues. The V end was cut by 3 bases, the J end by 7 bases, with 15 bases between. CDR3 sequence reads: CSASALGVAGYTF. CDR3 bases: TGCAGTGCTAGCGCACTTGGAGTTGCTGGCTACACCTTC.

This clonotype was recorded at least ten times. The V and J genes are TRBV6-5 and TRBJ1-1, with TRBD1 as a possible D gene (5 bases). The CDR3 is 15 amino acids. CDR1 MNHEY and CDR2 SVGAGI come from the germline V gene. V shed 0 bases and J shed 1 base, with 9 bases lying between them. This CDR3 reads CASSYSGTPNTEAFF. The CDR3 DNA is TGTGCCAGCAGTTACTCGGGGACTCCGAACACTGAAGCTTTCTTT.

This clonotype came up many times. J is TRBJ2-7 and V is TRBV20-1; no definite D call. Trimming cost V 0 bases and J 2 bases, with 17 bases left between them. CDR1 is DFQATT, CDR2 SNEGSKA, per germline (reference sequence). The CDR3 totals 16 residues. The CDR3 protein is CSARDLGKTRTYEQYF. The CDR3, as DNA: TGCAGTGCTAGAGATCTAGGGAAGACACGGACCTACGAGCAGTACTTC.

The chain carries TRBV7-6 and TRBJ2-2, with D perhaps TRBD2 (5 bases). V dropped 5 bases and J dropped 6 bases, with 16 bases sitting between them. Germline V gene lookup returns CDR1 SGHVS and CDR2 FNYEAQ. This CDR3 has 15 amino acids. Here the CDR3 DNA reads TGTGCCAGCAGCCAAAGTCAAAGAGGGTCCGGGGAGCTGTTTTTT. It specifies CASSQSQRGSGELFF.

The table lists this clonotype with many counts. This CDR3 is CASITSGTPYGYTF. CDR3 DNA sequence: TGTGCCAGCATCACCTCCGGGACACCCTATGGCTACACCTTC. The chain joins TRBV12-3 or TRBV12-4 to TRBJ1-2; D might be TRBD1 (6 bases). CDR3 length equals 14 residues. Trimming took 7 bases from V and 4 from J, leaving 16 bases between them.

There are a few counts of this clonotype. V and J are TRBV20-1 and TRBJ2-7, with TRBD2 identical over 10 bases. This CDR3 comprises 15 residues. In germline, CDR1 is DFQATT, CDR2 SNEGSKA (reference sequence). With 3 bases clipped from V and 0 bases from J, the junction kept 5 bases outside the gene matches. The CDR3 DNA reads TGCAGTGCTAGCGCTAGCGGGGGCCTCTCCTACGAGCAGTACTTC. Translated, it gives CSASASGGLSYEQYF.

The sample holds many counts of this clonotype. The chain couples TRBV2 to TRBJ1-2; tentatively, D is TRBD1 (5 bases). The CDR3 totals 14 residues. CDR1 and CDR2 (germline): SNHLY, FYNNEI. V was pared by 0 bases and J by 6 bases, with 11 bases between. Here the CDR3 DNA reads TGTGCCAGCAGTGAAGCGAGCCAGGGTGATGGCTACACCTTC. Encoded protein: CASSEASQGDGYTF.

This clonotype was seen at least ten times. CDR3: CSARDPSGASSEQYF. CDR3 DNA sequence: TGCAGTGCTAGAGACCCTAGCGGGGCAAGTAGCGAGCAGTACTTC. This chain connects TRBV20-1 to TRBJ2-7; 9 bases agree with TRBD2. The CDR3 is 15 amino acids. Germline values: CDR1 DFQATT, CDR2 SNEGSKA (reference sequence). The trim removed 0 bases at V and 6 bases at J, leaving 9 bases unmatched.